This T cell receptor beta chain comes out of a study of T cells of healthy individuals. TCRdb analysed the 5' RACE reads with MiXCR anew, one entry per CDR3 protein. Of 40,000 to 60,000 distinct CDR3 sequences in the sample, roughly 14% were seen once. V dropped 3 bases and J dropped 5 bases, with 20 bases sitting between them. Germline CDR1 reads MGHRA; CDR2 reads YSYEKL. This CDR3 is built from 16 residues. The chain joins TRBV4-1 to TRBJ2-7; D possibly corresponds to TRBD2 (6 bases). The clonotype was recovered from a human donor in good health. The CDR3 sequence is CASSQGDLGTPHEQYF. Here the CDR3 DNA reads TGCGCCAGCAGCCAGGGGGATTTAGGGACTCCCCACGAGCAGTACTTC.